The entry below describes one T cell receptor beta chain. Antigen unknown. Method: immunoSEQ multiplex PCR; TCRdb's copy keeps in-frame clones and lacks some. There are approximately 90,000 clones in the sample; nearly 85% occur only once, and 15% to 20% lies in the top ten. Time point of the sample: cycle 4 day 1 (C4D1), after 5 to 7 weeks of nivolumab. Each of the patients experienced relapse following autologous stem cell transplantation, and their brentuximab vedotin exposure differed. The CDR3 loop spans 13 amino acids. Per germline, CDR1 LGHNA and CDR2 YSLEER. With 4 bases removed from V and 1 base from J, the gap between germline ends came to 7 bases. These data originate in a study of PD-1 blockade in classical Hodgkin lymphoma. General study points: Newly diagnosed patients were said to have less baseline TCR diversity than healthy donors did.

The chain has TRBV4-3 and TRBJ2-5; D is unresolved. The source was peripheral blood mononuclear cells (PBMCs), collected before the fourth cycle of nivolumab. The receptor was isolated from a human donor with classical Hodgkin lymphoma. In nucleotides, the CDR3 is TGCGCCAGCAGCCGAGACTCCCAAGAGACCCAGTACTTC. This encodes CASSRDSQETQYF.